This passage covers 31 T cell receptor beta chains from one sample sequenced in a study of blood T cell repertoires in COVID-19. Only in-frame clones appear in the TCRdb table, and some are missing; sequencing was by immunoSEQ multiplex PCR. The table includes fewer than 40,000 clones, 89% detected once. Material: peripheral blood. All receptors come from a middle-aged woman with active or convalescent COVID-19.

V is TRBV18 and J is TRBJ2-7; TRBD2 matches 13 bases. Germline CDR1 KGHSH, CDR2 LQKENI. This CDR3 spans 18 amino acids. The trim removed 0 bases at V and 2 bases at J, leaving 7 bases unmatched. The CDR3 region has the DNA TGTGCCAGCTCACCACCGGGACTAGCGGGAAGCACCCCCTACGAGCAGTACTTC. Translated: CASSPPGLAGSTPYEQYF.

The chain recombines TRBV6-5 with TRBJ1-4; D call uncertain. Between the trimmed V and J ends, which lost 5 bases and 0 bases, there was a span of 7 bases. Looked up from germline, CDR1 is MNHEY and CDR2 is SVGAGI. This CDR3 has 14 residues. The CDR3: CASSPQATNEKLFF. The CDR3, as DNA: TGTGCCAGCAGTCCACAAGCAACTAATGAAAAACTGTTTTTT.

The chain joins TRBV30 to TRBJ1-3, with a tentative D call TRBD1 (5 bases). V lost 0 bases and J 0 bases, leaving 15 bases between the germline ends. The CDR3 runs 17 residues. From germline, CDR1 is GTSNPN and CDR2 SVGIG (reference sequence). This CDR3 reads CAWSVLGRAHSGNTIYF. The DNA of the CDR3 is TGTGCCTGGAGTGTACTGGGCAGGGCACACTCTGGAAACACCATATATTTT.

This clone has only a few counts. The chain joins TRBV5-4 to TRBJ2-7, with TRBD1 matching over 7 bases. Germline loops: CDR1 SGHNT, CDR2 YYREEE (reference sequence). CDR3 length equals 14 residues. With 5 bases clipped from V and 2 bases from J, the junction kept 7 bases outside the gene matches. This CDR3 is CASRMTGSAYEQYF. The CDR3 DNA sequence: TGTGCCAGCAGGATGACAGGGAGTGCCTACGAGCAGTACTTC.

The CDR3 reads CASSIGPGADYEQYF. Written as DNA, the CDR3 is TGTGCCAGTAGTATAGGGCCAGGGGCAGACTACGAGCAGTACTTC. V usage is TRBV19 and J usage is TRBJ2-7, with TRBD1 as a possible D gene (6 bases). Per the germline V gene, CDR1 is LNHDA and CDR2 is SQIVND (reference sequence). This CDR3 region has 15 residues. V was pared by 1 base and J by 3 bases, with 13 bases between.

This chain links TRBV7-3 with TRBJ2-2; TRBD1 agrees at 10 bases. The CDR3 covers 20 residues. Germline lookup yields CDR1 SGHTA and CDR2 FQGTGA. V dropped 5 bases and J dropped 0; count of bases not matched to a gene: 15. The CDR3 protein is CASSPGQGSVGTSNTGELFF. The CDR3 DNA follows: TGTGCCAGCAGCCCGGGACAGGGGTCTGTCGGGACTTCGAACACCGGGGAGCTGTTTTTT.

The CDR3 nucleotides are TGCAGTGCTAGAGTACGGCGGGAGCAGTACTTC. This translates into CSARVRREQYF. The chain carries TRBV20-1 and TRBJ2-7; D remains ambiguous. This CDR3 contains 11 residues. V lost 1 base, J lost 7 bases, and 8 bases lay in between. Looked up from germline, CDR1 is DFQATT and CDR2 is SNEGSKA (reference sequence).

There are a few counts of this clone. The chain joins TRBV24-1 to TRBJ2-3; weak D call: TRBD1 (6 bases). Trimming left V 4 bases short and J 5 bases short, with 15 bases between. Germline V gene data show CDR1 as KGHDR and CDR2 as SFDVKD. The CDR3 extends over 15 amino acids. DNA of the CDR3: TGTGCCACCAGTGACCCACAGGGCCCCGGAGATACGCAGTATTTT. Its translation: CATSDPQGPGDTQYF.

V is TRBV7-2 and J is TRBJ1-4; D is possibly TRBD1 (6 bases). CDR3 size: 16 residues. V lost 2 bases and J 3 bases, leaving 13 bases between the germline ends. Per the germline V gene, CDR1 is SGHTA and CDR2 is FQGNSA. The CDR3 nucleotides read TGTGCCAGCAGCTTACAGGGGATGTTGTCTAATGAAAAACTGTTTTTT. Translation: CASSLQGMLSNEKLFF.

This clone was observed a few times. As DNA, the CDR3 is TGTGCCAGCAGCTTAGGGCAGGCGGGGGAACAGCCCCAGCATTTT. It yields the protein CASSLGQAGEQPQHF. The chain is built from TRBV7-9 and TRBJ1-5; TRBD1 might be the D (5 bases). The CDR3 has 15 residues. The germline V gene has CDR1 SEHNR and CDR2 FQNEAQ (reference sequence). V gave up 1 base and J gave up 7 bases, with 14 bases separating them.

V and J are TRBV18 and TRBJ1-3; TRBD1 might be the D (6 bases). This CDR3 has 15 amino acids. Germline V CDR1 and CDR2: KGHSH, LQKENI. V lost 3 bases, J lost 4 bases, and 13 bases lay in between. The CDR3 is CASSPSAQGGNTIYF. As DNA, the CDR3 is TGTGCCAGCTCACCCTCGGCACAGGGAGGAAACACCATATATTTT.

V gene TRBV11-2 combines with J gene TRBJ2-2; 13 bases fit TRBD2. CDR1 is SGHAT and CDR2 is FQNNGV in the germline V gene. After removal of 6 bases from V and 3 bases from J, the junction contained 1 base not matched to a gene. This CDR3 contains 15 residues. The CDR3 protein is CASRLAGGHTGELFF. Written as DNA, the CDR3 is TGTGCCAGCAGACTAGCGGGGGGGCACACCGGGGAGCTGTTTTTT. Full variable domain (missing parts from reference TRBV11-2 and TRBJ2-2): EAGVAQSPRYKIIEKRQSVAFWCNPISGHATLYWYQQILGQGPKLLIQFQNNGVVDDSQLPKDRFSAERLKGVDSTLKIQPAKLEDSAVYLCASRLAGGHTGELFFGEGSRLTVL.

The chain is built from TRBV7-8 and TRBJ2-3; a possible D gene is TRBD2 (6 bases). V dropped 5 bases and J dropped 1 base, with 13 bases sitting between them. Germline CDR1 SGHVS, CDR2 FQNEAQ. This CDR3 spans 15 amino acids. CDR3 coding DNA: TGTGCCAGCAGCCCAAGCGGGCTGCGCACAGATACGCAGTATTTT. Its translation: CASSPSGLRTDTQYF.

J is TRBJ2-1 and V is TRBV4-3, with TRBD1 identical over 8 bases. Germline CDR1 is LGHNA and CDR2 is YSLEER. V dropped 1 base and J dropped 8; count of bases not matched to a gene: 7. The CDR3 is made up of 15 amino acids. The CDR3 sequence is CASSQARGRGHEQFF. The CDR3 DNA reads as TGCGCCAGCAGCCAAGCCAGGGGGCGTGGGCATGAGCAGTTCTTC.

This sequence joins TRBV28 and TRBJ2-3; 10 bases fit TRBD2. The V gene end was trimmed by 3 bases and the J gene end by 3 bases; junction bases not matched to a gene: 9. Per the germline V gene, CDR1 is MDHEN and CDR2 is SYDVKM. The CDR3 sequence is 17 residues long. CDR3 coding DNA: TGTGCCAGCAGTTTTGCCCAGCGGGAGGGCCGGACAGATACGCAGTATTTT. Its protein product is CASSFAQREGRTDTQYF.

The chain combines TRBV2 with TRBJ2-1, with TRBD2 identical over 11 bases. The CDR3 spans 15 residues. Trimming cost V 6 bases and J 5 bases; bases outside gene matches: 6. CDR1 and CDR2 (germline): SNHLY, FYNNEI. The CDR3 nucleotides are TGTGCCAGCAGGCCCCTAGCGGGAGGAAACAATGAGCAGTTCTTC. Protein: CASRPLAGGNNEQFF.

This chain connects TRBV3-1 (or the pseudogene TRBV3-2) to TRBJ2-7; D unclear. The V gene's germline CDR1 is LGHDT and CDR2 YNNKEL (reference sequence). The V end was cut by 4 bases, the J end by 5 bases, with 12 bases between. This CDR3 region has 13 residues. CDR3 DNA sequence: TGTGCCAGCAGCCCCAGCAAGCGCCACGAGCAGTACTTC. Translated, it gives CASSPSKRHEQYF.

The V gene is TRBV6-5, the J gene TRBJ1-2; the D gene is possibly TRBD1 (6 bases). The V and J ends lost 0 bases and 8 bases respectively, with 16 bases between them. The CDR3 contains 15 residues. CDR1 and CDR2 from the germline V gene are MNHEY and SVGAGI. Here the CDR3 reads CASSYSGAGADGYTF. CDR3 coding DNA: TGTGCCAGCAGTTACTCCGGGGCGGGGGCTGACGGCTACACCTTC.

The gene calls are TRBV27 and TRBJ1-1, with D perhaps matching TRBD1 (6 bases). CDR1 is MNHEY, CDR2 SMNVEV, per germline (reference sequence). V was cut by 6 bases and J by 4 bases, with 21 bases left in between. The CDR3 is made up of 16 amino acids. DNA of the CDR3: TGTGCCAGCAGGCGACGACCTCAGGGGCCCGGCACTGAAGCTTTCTTT. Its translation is CASRRRPQGPGTEAFF.

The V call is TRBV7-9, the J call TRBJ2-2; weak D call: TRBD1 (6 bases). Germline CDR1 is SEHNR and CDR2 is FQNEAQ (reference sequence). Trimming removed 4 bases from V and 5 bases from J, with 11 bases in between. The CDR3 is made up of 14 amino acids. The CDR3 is CASSSGTTTGELFF. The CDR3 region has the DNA TGTGCCAGCAGCTCCGGGACAACGACCGGGGAGCTGTTTTTT.

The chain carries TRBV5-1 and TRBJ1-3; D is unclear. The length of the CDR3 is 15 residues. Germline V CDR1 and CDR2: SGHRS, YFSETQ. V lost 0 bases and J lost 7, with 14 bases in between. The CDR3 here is CASSLVAGNWNTIYF. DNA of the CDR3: TGCGCCAGCAGCTTGGTTGCGGGGAATTGGAACACCATATATTTT.

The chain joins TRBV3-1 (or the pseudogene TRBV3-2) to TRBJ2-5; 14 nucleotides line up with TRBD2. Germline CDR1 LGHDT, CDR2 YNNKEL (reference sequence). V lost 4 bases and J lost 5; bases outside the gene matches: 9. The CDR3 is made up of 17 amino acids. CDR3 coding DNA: TGTGCCAGCAGCCTATGGGGACTAGCGGGAGCCGGGGAGACCCAGTACTTC. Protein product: CASSLWGLAGAGETQYF.

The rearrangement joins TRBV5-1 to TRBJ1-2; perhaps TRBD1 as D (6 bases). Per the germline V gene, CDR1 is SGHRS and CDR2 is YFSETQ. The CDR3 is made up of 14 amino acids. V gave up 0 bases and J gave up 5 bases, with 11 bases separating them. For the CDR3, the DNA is TGCGCCAGCAGCTTGGGGACAGCGGAATATGGCTACACCTTC. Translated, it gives CASSLGTAEYGYTF.

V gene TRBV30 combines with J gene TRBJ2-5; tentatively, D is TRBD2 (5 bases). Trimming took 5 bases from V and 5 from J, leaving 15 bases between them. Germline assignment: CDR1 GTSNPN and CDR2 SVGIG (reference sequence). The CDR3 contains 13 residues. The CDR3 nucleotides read TGTGCCTGGGGCCCCGGAGGACGTGAGACCCAGTACTTC. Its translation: CAWGPGGRETQYF. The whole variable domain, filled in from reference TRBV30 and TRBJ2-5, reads SQTIHQWPATLVQPVGSPLSLECTVEGTSNPNLYWYRQAAGRGLQLLFYSVGIGQISSEVPQNLSASRPQDRQFILSSKKLLLSDSGFYLCAWGPGGRETQYFGPGTRLLVL.

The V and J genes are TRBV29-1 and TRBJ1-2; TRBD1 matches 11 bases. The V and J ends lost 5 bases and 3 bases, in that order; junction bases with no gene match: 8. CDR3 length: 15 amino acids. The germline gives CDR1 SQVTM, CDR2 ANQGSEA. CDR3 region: CSVTSWDRGYYGYTF. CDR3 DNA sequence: TGCAGCGTTACTAGTTGGGACAGGGGGTACTATGGCTACACCTTC.

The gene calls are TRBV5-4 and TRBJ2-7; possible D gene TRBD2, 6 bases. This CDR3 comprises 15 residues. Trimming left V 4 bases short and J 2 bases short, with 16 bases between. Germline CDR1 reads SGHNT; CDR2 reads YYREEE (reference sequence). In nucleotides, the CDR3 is TGTGCCAGCAGCGCGGCCGGGGGAAGCCCCTACGAGCAGTACTTC. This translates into CASSAAGGSPYEQYF.

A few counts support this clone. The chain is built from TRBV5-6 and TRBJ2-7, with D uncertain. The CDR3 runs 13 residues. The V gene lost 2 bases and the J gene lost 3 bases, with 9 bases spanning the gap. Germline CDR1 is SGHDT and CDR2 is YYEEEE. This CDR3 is CASSFASIYEQYF. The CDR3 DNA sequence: TGTGCCAGCAGCTTTGCTAGTATCTACGAGCAGTACTTC.

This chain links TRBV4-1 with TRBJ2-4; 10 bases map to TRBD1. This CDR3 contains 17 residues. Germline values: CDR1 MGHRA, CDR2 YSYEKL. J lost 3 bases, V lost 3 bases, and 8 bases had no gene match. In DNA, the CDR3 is TGCGCCAGCAGCCAGGGCTCCGGGACAGGGGTCAAAAACATTCAGTACTTC. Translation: CASSQGSGTGVKNIQYF.

This CDR3 is CASSPGLAGIDTQYF. For the CDR3, the DNA is TGCGCCAGCAGCCCAGGACTAGCGGGGATAGATACGCAGTATTTT. This chain links TRBV5-1 with TRBJ2-3, with TRBD2 matching 12 bases. CDR1 and CDR2 (germline): SGHRS, YFSETQ. This CDR3 is built from 15 residues. V shed 4 bases and J 5 bases; nucleotides not matched to a gene: 5.

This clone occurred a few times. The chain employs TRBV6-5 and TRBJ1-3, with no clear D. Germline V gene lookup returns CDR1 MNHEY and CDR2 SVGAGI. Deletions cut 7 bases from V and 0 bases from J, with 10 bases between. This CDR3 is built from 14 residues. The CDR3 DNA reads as TGTGCCAGCACCTTAGTGAACTCTGGAAACACCATATATTTT. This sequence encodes CASTLVNSGNTIYF.

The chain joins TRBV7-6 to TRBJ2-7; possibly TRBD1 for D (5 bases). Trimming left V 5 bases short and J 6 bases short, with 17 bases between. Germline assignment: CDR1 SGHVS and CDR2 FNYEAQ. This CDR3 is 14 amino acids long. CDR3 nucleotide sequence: TGTGCCAGCAGCCTGACAGACCTCGCGAGCGAGCAGTACTTC. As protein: CASSLTDLASEQYF.